This T cell receptor beta chain is from a study of neoadjuvant anti-PD-1 for oral cavity cancer. Six replicates per PBMC sample, mostly from about 500 ng of genomic DNA. TCRdb keeps only in-frame clones here, not all; method: immunoSEQ multiplex PCR. In the table there are just over 65,000 clones, about 85% of which are singletons. For this clone: The antigen remains undetermined.

Regarding the study as a whole: PBMC Gini-index clonality exceeded responders' in non-responders post-nivolumab.

Time point denoted: after neoadjuvant nivolumab, at surgical resection. This sample comprised PBMCs, obtained after nivolumab (anti-PD-1) treatment. The TCR sequence derives from a person aged 35-79 years with oral cavity squamous cell carcinoma.

The CDR3 loop is CASSSGLAVGELFF. The CDR3 region has the DNA TGTGCCAGCAGTTCCGGACTAGCTGTCGGGGAGCTGTTTTTT. The V and J genes are TRBV5-6 and TRBJ2-2, with TRBD2 matching over 8 bases. Germline-derived CDR1 and CDR2 are SGHDT and YYEEEE. With V trimmed by 5 bases and J by 7 bases, 7 bases remained unmatched. This CDR3 is 14 amino acids long.